This TCR beta chain comes out of a study of T cell responses to AZD1222 COVID-19 vaccine. The method was immunoSEQ multiplex PCR; TCRdb's version includes in-frame clones alone and lacks a portion of them. The data contain 200,000 to 250,000 clones, roughly 94% of them singletons. The V end was cut by 0 bases, the J end by 4 bases, with 7 bases between. The germline V gene encodes CDR1 SGHRS and CDR2 YFSETQ. The CDR3 length is 14 residues. The origin of this receptor is an adult who received the MenACWY meningococcal vaccine as a control. Sequenced material: peripheral blood, taken 28 days after the second dose of the MenACWY control vaccine. V is TRBV5-1 and J is TRBJ1-4; D not resolved. CDR3 amino acids: CASSLVGNNEKLFF. CDR3 sequence (DNA): TGCGCCAGCAGCTTGGTAGGGAATAATGAAAAACTGTTTTTT.